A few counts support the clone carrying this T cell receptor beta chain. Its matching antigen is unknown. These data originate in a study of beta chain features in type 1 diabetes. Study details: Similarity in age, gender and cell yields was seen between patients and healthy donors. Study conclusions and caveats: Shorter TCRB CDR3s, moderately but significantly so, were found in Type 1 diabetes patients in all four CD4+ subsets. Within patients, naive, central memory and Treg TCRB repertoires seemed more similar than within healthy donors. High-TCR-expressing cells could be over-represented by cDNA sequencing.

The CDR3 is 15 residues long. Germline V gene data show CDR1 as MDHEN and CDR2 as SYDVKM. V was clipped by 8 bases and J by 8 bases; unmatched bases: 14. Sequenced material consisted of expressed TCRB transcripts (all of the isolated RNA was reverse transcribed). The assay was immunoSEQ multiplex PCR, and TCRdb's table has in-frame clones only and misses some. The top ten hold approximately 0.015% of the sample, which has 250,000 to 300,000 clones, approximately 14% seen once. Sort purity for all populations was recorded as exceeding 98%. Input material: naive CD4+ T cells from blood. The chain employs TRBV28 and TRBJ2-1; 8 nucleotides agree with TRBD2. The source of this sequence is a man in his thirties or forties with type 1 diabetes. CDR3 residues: CASSHLGTSTDEQFF. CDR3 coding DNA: TGTGCCAGCTCCCACCTCGGGACTAGTACAGATGAGCAGTTCTTC.